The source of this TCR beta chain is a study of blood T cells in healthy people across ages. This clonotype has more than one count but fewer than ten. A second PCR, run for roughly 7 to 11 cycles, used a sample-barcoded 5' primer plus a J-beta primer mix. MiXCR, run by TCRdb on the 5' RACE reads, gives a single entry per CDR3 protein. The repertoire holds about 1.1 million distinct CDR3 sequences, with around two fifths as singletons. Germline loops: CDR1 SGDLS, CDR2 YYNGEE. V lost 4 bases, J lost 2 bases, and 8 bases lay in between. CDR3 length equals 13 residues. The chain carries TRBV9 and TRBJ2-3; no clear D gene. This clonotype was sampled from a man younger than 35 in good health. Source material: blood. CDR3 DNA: TGTGCCAGCAGCACCCCGATCACAGATACGCAGTATTTT. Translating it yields CASSTPITDTQYF.